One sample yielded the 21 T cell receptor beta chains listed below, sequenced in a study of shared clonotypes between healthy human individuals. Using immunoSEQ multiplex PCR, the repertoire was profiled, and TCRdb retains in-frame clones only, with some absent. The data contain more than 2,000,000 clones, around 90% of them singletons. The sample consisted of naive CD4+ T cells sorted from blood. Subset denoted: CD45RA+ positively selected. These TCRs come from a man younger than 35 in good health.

For the CDR3, the DNA is TGCGCCAGCAGCATCCACAATGAGCAGTTCTTC. It yields the protein CASSIHNEQFF. This chain joins TRBV5-1 and TRBJ2-1; D call uncertain. The CDR3 totals 11 residues. V gave up 4 bases and J gave up 5 bases, with 4 bases separating them. The germline V gene has CDR1 SGHRS and CDR2 YFSETQ.

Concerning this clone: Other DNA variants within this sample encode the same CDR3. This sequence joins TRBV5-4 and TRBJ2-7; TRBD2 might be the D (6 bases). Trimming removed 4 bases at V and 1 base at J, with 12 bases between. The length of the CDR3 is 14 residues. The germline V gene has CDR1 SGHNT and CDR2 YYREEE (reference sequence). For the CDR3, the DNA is TGTGCCAGCAGCCCAGCGGGCAGATCCTACGAGCAGTACTTC. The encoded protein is CASSPAGRSYEQYF.

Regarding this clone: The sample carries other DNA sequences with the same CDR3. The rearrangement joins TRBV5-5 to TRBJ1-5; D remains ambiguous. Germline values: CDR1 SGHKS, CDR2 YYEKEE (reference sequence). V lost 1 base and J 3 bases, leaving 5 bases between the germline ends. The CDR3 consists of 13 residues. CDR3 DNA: TGTGCCAGCAGCTTGTCCTCCAATCAGCCCCAGCATTTT. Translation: CASSLSSNQPQHF.

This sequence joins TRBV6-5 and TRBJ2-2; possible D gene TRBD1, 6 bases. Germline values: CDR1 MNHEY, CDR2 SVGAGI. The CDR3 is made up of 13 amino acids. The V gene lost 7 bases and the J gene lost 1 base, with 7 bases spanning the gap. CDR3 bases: TGTGCCAGCAAACAGGGGAACACCGGGGAGCTGTTTTTT. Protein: CASKQGNTGELFF.

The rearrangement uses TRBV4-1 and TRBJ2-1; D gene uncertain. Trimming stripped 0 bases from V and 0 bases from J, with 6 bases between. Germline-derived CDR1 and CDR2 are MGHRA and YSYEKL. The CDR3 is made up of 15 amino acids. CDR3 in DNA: TGCGCCAGCAGCCAAGACGACCGCTCCTACAATGAGCAGTTCTTC. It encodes CASSQDDRSYNEQFF.

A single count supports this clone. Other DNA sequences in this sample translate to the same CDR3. CDR3 residues: CASSYSTGYEQYF. CDR3 bases: TGTGCCAGCAGTTACTCGACAGGCTACGAGCAGTACTTC. The chain has TRBV6-5 and TRBJ2-7, with TRBD1 as a possible D gene (6 bases). Germline loops: CDR1 MNHEY, CDR2 SVGAGI. Between the trimmed V and J ends, which lost 0 bases and 3 bases, there was a span of 6 bases. There are 13 residues in the CDR3.

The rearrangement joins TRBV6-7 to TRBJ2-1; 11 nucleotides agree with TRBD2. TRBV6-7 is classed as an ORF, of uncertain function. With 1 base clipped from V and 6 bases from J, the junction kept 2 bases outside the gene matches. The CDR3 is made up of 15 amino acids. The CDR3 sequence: CASSYWLAGGNEQFF. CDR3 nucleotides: TGTGCCAGCAGTTACTGGCTAGCGGGGGGCAATGAGCAGTTCTTC.

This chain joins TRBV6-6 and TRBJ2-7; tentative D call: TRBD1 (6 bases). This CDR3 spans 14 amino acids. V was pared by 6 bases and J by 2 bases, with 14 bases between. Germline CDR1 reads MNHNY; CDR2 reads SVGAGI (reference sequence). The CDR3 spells CASRMTGSTYEQYF. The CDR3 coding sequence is TGTGCCAGCAGAATGACAGGTAGTACCTACGAGCAGTACTTC.

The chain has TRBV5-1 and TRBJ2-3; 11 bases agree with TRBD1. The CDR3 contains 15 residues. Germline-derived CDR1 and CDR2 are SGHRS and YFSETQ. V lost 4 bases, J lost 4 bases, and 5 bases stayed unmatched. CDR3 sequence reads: CASSLGTGGSDTQYF. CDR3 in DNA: TGCGCCAGCAGCCTGGGGACAGGGGGGTCAGATACGCAGTATTTT.

The CDR3 nucleotides are TGTGCCAGCAGCTTACAGTTGACTAGCGGGGGCCCAGATACGCAGTATTTT. As protein: CASSLQLTSGGPDTQYF. The rearrangement links TRBV7-6 to TRBJ2-3, with 12 nucleotides matching TRBD2. The CDR3 sequence is 17 residues long. V lost 2 bases and J lost 4; bases outside the gene matches: 7. Looked up from germline, CDR1 is SGHVS and CDR2 is FNYEAQ. Drawing the rest from reference TRBV7-6 and TRBJ2-3, the complete variable domain is GAGVSQSPRYKVTKRGQDVALRCDPISGHVSLYWYRQALGQGPEFLTYFNYEAQQDKSGLPNDRFSAERPEGSISTLTIQRTEQRDSAMYRCASSLQLTSGGPDTQYFGPGTRLTVL.

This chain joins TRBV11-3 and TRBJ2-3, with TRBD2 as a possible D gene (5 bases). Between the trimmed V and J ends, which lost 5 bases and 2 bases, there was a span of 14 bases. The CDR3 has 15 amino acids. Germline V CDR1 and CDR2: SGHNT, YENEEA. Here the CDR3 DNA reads TGTGCCAGCAGCCAAGGGCAGCGGTCCACAGATACGCAGTATTTT. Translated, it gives CASSQGQRSTDTQYF.

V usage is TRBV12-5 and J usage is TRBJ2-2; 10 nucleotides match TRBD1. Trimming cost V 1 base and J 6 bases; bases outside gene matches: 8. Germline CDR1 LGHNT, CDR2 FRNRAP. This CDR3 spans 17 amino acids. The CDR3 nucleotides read TGTGCTAGTGGTTTGGGACCGGGACAGGGGTTCGCCGGGGAGCTGTTTTTT. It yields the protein CASGLGPGQGFAGELFF.

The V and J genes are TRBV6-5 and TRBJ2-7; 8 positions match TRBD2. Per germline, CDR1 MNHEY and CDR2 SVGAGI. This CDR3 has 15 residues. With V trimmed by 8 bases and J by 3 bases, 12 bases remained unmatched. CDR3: CASRSTLAGIYEQYF. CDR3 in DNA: TGTGCCAGCCGGTCGACATTAGCGGGAATCTACGAGCAGTACTTC.

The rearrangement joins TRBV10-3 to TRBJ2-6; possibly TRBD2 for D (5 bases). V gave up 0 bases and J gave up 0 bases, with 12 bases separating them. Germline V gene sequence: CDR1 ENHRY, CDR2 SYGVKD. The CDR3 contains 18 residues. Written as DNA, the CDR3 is TGTGCCATCAGTGAGTCACGAGGGATGAGCTCTGGGGCCAACGTCCTGACTTTC. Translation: CAISESRGMSSGANVLTF.

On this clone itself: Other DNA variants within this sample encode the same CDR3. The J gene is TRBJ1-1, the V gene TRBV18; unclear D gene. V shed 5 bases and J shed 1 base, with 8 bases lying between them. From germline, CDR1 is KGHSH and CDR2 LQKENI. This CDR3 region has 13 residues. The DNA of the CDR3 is TGTGCCAGCTCAACGTCTGGGAACACTGAAGCTTTCTTT. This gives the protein CASSTSGNTEAFF.

CDR3 in amino acids: CASSDETQYF. Here the CDR3 DNA reads TGTGCCAGCAGCGATGAGACCCAGTACTTC. The chain employs TRBV7-9 and TRBJ2-5; D not resolved. V was cut by 5 bases and J by 5 bases, with 3 bases left in between. This CDR3 spans 10 amino acids. CDR1 and CDR2 (germline): SEHNR, FQNEAQ (reference sequence).

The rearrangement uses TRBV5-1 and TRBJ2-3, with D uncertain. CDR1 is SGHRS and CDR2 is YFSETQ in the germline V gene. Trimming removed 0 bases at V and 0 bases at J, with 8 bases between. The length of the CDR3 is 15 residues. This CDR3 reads CASSLVAPSTDTQYF. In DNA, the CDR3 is TGCGCCAGCAGCTTGGTTGCACCTAGCACAGATACGCAGTATTTT.

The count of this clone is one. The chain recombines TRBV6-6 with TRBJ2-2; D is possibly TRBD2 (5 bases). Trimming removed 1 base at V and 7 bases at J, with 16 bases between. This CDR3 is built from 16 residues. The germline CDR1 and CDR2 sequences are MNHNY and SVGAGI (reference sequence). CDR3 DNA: TGTGCCAGCAGTTACTGGACTCCGACGAGAGGCGGGGAGCTGTTTTTT. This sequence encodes CASSYWTPTRGGELFF.

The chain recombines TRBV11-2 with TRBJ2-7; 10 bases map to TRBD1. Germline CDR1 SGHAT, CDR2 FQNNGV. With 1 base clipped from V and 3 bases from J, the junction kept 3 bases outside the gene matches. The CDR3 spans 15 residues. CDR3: CASSLGDRGYYEQYF. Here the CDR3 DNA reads TGTGCCAGCAGCTTAGGGGACAGGGGATACTACGAGCAGTACTTC.

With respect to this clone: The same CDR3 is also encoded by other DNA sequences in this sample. The CDR3 loop is CASSLGGGGETQYF. The CDR3 DNA reads TGTGCCAGCAGCTTAGGAGGGGGGGGAGAGACCCAGTACTTC. The genes are TRBV7-2 and TRBJ2-5, with D maybe TRBD2 (7 bases). Germline assignment: CDR1 SGHTA and CDR2 FQGNSA. The CDR3 contains 14 residues. Trimming cost V 1 base and J 4 bases, with 10 bases left between them.

The CDR3 region has the DNA TGCGCCAGCAGCCAAGGGGCGGGCAGGGTGTTAACCGGGGAGCTGTTTTTT. Its translation: CASSQGAGRVLTGELFF. V usage is TRBV4-1 and J usage is TRBJ2-2, with D possibly called TRBD1 or TRBD2 (5 bases each). The germline CDR1 and CDR2 sequences are MGHRA and YSYEKL. The ends were cut back, 1 base at V and 5 bases at J, with 17 bases in the middle. This CDR3 is built from 17 residues.